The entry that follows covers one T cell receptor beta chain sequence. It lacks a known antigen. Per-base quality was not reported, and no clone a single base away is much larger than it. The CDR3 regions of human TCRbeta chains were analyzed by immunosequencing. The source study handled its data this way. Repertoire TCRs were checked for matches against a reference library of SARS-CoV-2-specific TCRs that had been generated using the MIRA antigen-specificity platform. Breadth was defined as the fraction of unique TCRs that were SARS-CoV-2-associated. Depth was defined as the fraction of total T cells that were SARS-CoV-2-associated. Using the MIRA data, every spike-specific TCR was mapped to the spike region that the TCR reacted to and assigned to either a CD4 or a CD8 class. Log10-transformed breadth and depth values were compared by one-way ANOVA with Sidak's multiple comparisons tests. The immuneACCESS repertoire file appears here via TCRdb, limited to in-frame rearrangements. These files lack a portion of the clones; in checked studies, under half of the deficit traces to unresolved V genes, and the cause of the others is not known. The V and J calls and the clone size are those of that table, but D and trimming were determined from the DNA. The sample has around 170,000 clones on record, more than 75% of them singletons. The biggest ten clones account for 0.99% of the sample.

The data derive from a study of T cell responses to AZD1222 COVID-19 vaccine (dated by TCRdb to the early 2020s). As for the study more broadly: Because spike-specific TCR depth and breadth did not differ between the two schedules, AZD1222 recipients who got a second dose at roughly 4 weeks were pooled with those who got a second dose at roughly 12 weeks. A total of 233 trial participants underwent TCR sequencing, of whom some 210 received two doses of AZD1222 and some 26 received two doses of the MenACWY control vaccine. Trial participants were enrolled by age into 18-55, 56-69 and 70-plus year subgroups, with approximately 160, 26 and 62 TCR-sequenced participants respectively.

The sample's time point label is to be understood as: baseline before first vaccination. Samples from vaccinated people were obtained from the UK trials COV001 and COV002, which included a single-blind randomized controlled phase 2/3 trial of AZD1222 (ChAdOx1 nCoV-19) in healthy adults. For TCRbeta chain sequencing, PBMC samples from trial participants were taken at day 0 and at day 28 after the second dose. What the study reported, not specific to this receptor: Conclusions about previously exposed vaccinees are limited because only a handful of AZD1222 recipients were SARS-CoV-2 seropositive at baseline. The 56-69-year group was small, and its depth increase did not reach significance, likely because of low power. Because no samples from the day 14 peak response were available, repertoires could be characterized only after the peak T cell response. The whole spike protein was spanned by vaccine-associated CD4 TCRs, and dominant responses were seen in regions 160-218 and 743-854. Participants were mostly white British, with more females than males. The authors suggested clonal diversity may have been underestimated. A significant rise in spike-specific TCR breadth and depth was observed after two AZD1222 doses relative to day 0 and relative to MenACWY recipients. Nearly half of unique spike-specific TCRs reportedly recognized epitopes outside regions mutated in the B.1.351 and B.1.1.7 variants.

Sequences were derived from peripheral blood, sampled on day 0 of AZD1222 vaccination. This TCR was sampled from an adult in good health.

The base sequence is TGTGCCACCAGCAGAAGAGGGGGCGCCGGAAACACCATATATTTT. The resulting protein is CATSRRGGAGNTIYF. This receptor chain uses TRBV15 and TRBJ1-3; 7 central bases correspond to TRBD1. V is pruned by 2 bases and J by 4 bases, leaving 5 bases of the junction without a gene match. The CDR3, from cysteine to phenylalanine, totals 15 residues. Only the CDR3 DNA is retained, 45 bases long and in frame from the first base. From a lookup of the germline V gene (reference sequence), CDR1 and CDR2 are LNHNV and YYDKDF.